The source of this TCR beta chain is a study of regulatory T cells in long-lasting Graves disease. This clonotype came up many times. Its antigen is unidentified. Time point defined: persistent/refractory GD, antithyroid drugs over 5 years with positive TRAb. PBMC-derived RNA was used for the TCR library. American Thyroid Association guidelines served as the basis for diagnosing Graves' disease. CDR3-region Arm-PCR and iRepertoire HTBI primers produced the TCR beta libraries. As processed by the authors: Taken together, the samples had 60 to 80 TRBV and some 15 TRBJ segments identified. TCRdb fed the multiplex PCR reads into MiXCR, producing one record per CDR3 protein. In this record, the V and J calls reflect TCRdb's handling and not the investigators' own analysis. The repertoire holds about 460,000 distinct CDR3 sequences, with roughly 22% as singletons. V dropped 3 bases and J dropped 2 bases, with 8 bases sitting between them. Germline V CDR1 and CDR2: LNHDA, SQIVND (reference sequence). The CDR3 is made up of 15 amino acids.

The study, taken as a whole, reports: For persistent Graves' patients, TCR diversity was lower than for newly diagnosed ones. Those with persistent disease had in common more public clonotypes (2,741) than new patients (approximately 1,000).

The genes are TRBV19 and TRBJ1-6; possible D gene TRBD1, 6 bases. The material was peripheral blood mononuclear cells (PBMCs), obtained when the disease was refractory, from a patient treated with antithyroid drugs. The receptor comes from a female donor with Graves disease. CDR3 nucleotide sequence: TGTGCCAGTAGTATCGAGGGGGCCTATAATTCACCCCTCCACTTT. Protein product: CASSIEGAYNSPLHF. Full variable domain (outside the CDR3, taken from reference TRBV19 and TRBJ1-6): DGGITQSPKYLFRKEGQNVTLSCEQNLNHDAMYWYRQDPGQGLRLIYYSQIVNDFQKGDIAEGYSVSREKKESFPLTVTSAQKNPTAFYLCASSIEGAYNSPLHFGNGTRLTVT.